Presented here are 10 T cell receptor beta chains from one specimen sequenced in a study of T cells in Graves' hyperthyroidism and ophthalmopathy. Using RNA transcripts as the source, TCR beta CDR3 regions were amplified. Carried out on the TCR CDR3, a first-round RT-PCR used the HTBI primer set. TCRdb itself ran the multiplex PCR reads through MiXCR, one entry per CDR3 protein. The table includes about 720,000 distinct CDR3 sequences, about 17% detected once. Input material: blood. These receptor sequences come from a man aged 18 to 29 with Graves' hyperthyroidism.

This clonotype was recorded at least ten times. The V and J genes are TRBV27 and TRBJ2-1; D might be TRBD1 (6 bases). The ends were cut back, 6 bases at V and 5 bases at J, with 11 bases in the middle. CDR1 MNHEY and CDR2 SMNVEV come from the germline V gene (reference sequence). This CDR3 has 13 amino acids. The CDR3 DNA sequence: TGTGCCAGCAGCTTCGACAGGCACAATGAGCAGTTCTTC. Encoded protein: CASSFDRHNEQFF.

This clonotype was picked up many times. The V call is TRBV20-1, the J call TRBJ2-3, with 7 bases fitting TRBD2. Germline V CDR1 and CDR2: DFQATT, SNEGSKA (reference sequence). This CDR3 comprises 14 residues. J lost 6 bases, V lost 3 bases, and 9 bases had no gene match. Written as DNA, the CDR3 is TGCAGTGCTAGCAGAGGGATGGGAGGGGATACGCAGTATTTT. Amino acid sequence: CSASRGMGGDTQYF.

In this sample, this clonotype turned up once. This chain uses TRBV3-1 with TRBJ2-3; 9 bases match TRBD2. CDR3 length: 16 amino acids. Unmatched junction bases numbered 11, after V lost 5 bases and J lost 5 bases. Germline loops: CDR1 LGHDT, CDR2 YNNKEL (reference sequence). CDR3 nucleotides: TGTGCCAGCAGCTTTCTAGCGGGACGGAGGGGAGATACGCAGTATTTT. Encoded protein: CASSFLAGRRGDTQYF.

The chain recombines TRBV10-3 with TRBJ1-3, with 8 bases matching TRBD1. V was clipped by 6 bases and J by 0 bases; unmatched bases: 7. This CDR3 is 16 amino acids long. Germline CDR1 reads ENHRY; CDR2 reads SYGVKD. CDR3 region: CAIRSQGVGSGNTIYF. The CDR3 nucleotides read TGTGCCATCAGATCACAGGGGGTAGGCTCTGGAAACACCATATATTTT.

This clonotype occurred a few times. J is TRBJ1-1 and V is TRBV19, with D unresolved. CDR1 and CDR2 (germline): LNHDA, SQIVND (reference sequence). V lost 3 bases, J lost 1 base, and 9 bases lay in between. The CDR3 has 14 amino acids. CDR3 DNA sequence: TGTGCCAGTAGTATCCCGGACGGGAACACTGAAGCTTTCTTT. It yields the protein CASSIPDGNTEAFF.

This clonotype was observed many times. The chain combines TRBV20-1 with TRBJ2-1; tentatively, D is TRBD1 (5 bases). Germline-derived CDR1 and CDR2 are DFQATT and SNEGSKA (reference sequence). CDR3 length: 13 amino acids. Deletions cut 6 bases from V and 2 bases from J, with 11 bases between. This chain's CDR3 is CSAMTVPYNEQFF. For the CDR3, the DNA is TGCAGTGCCATGACAGTCCCCTACAATGAGCAGTTCTTC.

The gene calls are TRBV20-1 and TRBJ2-1; the D is unclear. The germline V gene encodes CDR1 DFQATT and CDR2 SNEGSKA (reference sequence). CDR3 length: 14 amino acids. Trimming shortened V by 0 bases and J by 4 bases, and 10 bases separated the two germline ends. Here the CDR3 reads CSAREAPRYNEQFF. CDR3 in DNA: TGCAGTGCTAGAGAAGCGCCAAGATACAATGAGCAGTTCTTC.

This clonotype has a handful of counts. This sequence joins TRBV18 and TRBJ2-5, with a weak D call TRBD2 (6 bases). The CDR3 sequence is 16 residues long. CDR1 and CDR2 (germline): KGHSH, LQKENI. V lost 3 bases and J 5 bases, leaving 19 bases between the germline ends. The CDR3 coding sequence is TGTGCCAGCTCACCCCTGTGGGGGGACCCCCCGGAGACCCAGTACTTC. Translating it yields CASSPLWGDPPETQYF.

This clonotype was recorded at least ten times. The V gene is TRBV28, the J gene TRBJ2-7; 9 nucleotides agree with TRBD2. Trimming cost V 8 bases and J 2 bases; bases outside gene matches: 7. CDR1 is MDHEN, CDR2 SYDVKM, per germline. The CDR3 has 14 amino acids. CDR3 residues: CASAGLAETYEQYF. The DNA for the CDR3 is TGTGCCAGCGCGGGACTAGCTGAAACCTACGAGCAGTACTTC. Based on the CDR3 plus reference TRBV28 and TRBJ2-7, the full variable domain is DVKVTQSSRYLVKRTGEKVFLECVQDMDHENMFWYRQDPGLGLRLIYFSYDVKMKEKGDIPEGYSVSREKKERFSLILESASTNQTSMYLCASAGLAETYEQYFGPGTRLTVT.

This rearrangement joins TRBV19 to TRBJ2-1; D unclear. CDR1 and CDR2 from the germline V gene are LNHDA and SQIVND (reference sequence). The V end lost 0 bases, the J end lost 3 bases, and 12 bases lay between the germline ends. CDR3 size: 16 residues. The CDR3 reads CASSIDYFTGYNEQFF. CDR3 in DNA: TGTGCCAGTAGTATAGATTACTTTACGGGCTACAATGAGCAGTTCTTC.